This is a list of T cell receptor beta chains from one sample in a study of blood T cell repertoires in COVID-19. Libraries were prepared by immunoSEQ multiplex PCR; TCRdb keeps only in-frame clonotypes and omits some of them. The data show 65,000 to 85,000 clones, over 65% seen once. Material for sequencing was peripheral blood. The receptors derive from a man aged 45 to 65 with active or convalescent COVID-19. CDR3s include the opening cysteine and the closing phenylalanine or tryptophan. Each record gives: V gene, D gene, clone size, J gene, CDR3 DNA, CDR3 protein. D genes are given only for firm matches. Rows may omit the clone size; those that give it use once, few, many or a size class.

V: TRBV6-2/TRBV6-3
D: -
size: few
J: TRBJ1-4
DNA: TGTGCCAGCAGCTCGACAGGACCGAATGAAAAACTGTTTTTT
CDR3: CASSSTGPNEKLFF

V: TRBV5-1
D: TRBD1
size: -
J: TRBJ1-2
DNA: TGCGCCAGCAGCGTACAGGGGACGGACTATGGCTACACCTTC
CDR3: CASSVQGTDYGYTF

V: TRBV24-1
D: TRBD2
size: -
J: TRBJ2-5
DNA: TGTGCCACCAGTGATCGAGGACTAGCGAGGGGGGAGACCCAGTACTTC
CDR3: CATSDRGLARGETQYF

V: TRBV2
D: -
size: -
J: TRBJ2-7
DNA: TGTGCCAGCAGTGAAGGCGTCCACGAGCAGTACTTC
CDR3: CASSEGVHEQYF

V: TRBV19
D: TRBD1
size: few
J: TRBJ1-1
DNA: TGTGCCAGTAGTCCGGGACAGGGGGCGAACACTGAAGCTTTCTTT
CDR3: CASSPGQGANTEAFF

V: TRBV10-2
D: -
size: -
J: TRBJ2-7
DNA: TGCGCCAGCAGTGAGTCCTGGGGCCCATACGAGCAGTACTTC
CDR3: CASSESWGPYEQYF

V: TRBV7-9
D: TRBD1
size: -
J: TRBJ1-4
DNA: TGTGCCAGCAGCCCTCCGGGGACAGCAACTAATGAAAAACTGTTTTTT
CDR3: CASSPPGTATNEKLFF

V: TRBV18
D: -
size: -
J: TRBJ2-1
DNA: TGTGCCAGCTCACCTGGACAGTACTACAATGAGCAGTTCTTC
CDR3: CASSPGQYYNEQFF

V: TRBV7-8
D: -
size: -
J: TRBJ1-1
DNA: TGTGCCAGCAGCTTAGGACAGAAGCGAACAACTGAAGCTTTCTTT
CDR3: CASSLGQKRTTEAFF

V: TRBV30
D: -
size: medium-sized
J: TRBJ1-6
DNA: TGTGCCTGGAGTGTGGTCCCAGGGAATTCACCCCTCCACTTT
CDR3: CAWSVVPGNSPLHF

V: TRBV19
D: TRBD1
size: -
J: TRBJ2-3
DNA: TGTGCCAGTAGCCGGACAGGGGATGGGGCAGATACGCAGTATTTT
CDR3: CASSRTGDGADTQYF

V: TRBV7-9
D: -
size: -
J: TRBJ2-4
DNA: TGTGCCAGCAGCGCTCAGGGGCCTCGGTTAAACATTCAGTACTTC
CDR3: CASSAQGPRLNIQYF

V: TRBV19
D: -
size: -
J: TRBJ1-6
DNA: TGTGCCAGTACTCTGCGGAGGGTGGATTCACCCCTCCACTTT
CDR3: CASTLRRVDSPLHF

V: TRBV5-6
D: -
size: -
J: TRBJ1-2
DNA: TGTGCCAGCAGCAACAGGGTCTCAGGCTACACCTTC
CDR3: CASSNRVSGYTF

V: TRBV27
D: -
size: -
J: TRBJ2-6
DNA: TGTGCCAGCAGTATCCAAGGGGCCAACGTCCTGACTTTC
CDR3: CASSIQGANVLTF

V: TRBV5-1
D: -
size: few
J: TRBJ1-1
DNA: TGCGCCAGCAGCGAGTTGCCAGGGTACACTGAAGCTTTCTTT
CDR3: CASSELPGYTEAFF

V: TRBV9
D: TRBD2
size: -
J: TRBJ2-7
DNA: TGTGCCAGCAGCCCCCACCCGGGACTAGCGGGGGGCCGAGAATACGAGCAGTACTTC
CDR3: CASSPHPGLAGGREYEQYF

V: TRBV4-1
D: TRBD1
size: -
J: TRBJ1-1
DNA: TGCGCCAGCAGCCAAGAGGACAGGGGGGACACTGAAGCTTTCTTT
CDR3: CASSQEDRGDTEAFF

V: TRBV10-1
D: -
size: -
J: TRBJ1-3
DNA: TGCGCCAGCAGTGGTCCCAGGGAGGAAAGTATCTACACCATATATTTT
CDR3: CASSGPREESIYTIYF

V: TRBV7-2
D: -
size: -
J: TRBJ1-1
DNA: TGTGCCAGCAGCTTAACTTCCCGTCAACAAGCTTTCTTT
CDR3: CASSLTSRQQAFF

V: TRBV9
D: TRBD2
size: -
J: TRBJ2-1
DNA: TGTGCCAGCAGCGTAGAGCGGGGGGATTACAATGAGCAGTTCTTC
CDR3: CASSVERGDYNEQFF

V: TRBV4-3
D: -
size: -
J: TRBJ1-2
DNA: TGCGCCAGCAGCCAAGTGGGAGCAGGGGCGCTAGGCTACACCTTC
CDR3: CASSQVGAGALGYTF

V: TRBV5-5
D: TRBD1
size: -
J: TRBJ1-1
DNA: TGTGCCAGCAGCTGGGGTAGGGGGCTGGGCGCTGAAGCTTTCTTT
CDR3: CASSWGRGLGAEAFF

V: TRBV19
D: -
size: few
J: TRBJ2-3
DNA: TGTGCCAGTACCACGGGAGATACGCAGTATTTT
CDR3: CASTTGDTQYF

V: TRBV7-8
D: -
size: -
J: TRBJ1-1
DNA: TGTGCCAGCAGCTCCCCTTTGGACAGTTTCGGCACTGAAGCTTTCTTT
CDR3: CASSSPLDSFGTEAFF

V: TRBV7-9
D: -
size: -
J: TRBJ2-2
DNA: TGTGCCAGCAGGCTCGGCATGGCCCTAGGCACCGGGGAGCTGTTTTTT
CDR3: CASRLGMALGTGELFF

V: TRBV3-1/TRBV3-2
D: -
size: -
J: TRBJ2-5
DNA: TGTGCCAGCAGCCAAGATCAGGAGACCCAGTACTTC
CDR3: CASSQDQETQYF

V: TRBV24-1
D: -
size: -
J: TRBJ2-2
DNA: TGTGCCACCAGTGATTTTACAGGGAGGGGCACCGGGGAGCTGTTTTTT
CDR3: CATSDFTGRGTGELFF

V: TRBV30
D: -
size: -
J: TRBJ2-7
DNA: TGTGCCTGGAGTGTAGGACTGGGGTCCTACGAGCAGTACTTC
CDR3: CAWSVGLGSYEQYF

V: TRBV30
D: -
size: -
J: TRBJ2-7
DNA: TGTGCCTGGAGTGAGGGGGATAGCTCCTACGAGCAGTACTTC
CDR3: CAWSEGDSSYEQYF

V: TRBV5-4
D: -
size: many
J: TRBJ1-2
DNA: TGTGCCAGCAGCTCGGCGGTCGGGGGACGTGGCTACACCTTC
CDR3: CASSSAVGGRGYTF

V: TRBV7-2
D: TRBD1
size: -
J: TRBJ1-1
DNA: TGTGCCAGCAGCTCGGATCAGGGGGCCACTGAAGCTTTCTTT
CDR3: CASSSDQGATEAFF

V: TRBV30
D: -
size: -
J: TRBJ1-2
DNA: TGTGCCTGGATGGGGGGGCAGAACTATGGCTACACCTTC
CDR3: CAWMGGQNYGYTF

V: TRBV11-3
D: -
size: -
J: TRBJ1-2
DNA: TGTGCCAGCAGCTTAGAGGAGGTTGGCTACACCTTC
CDR3: CASSLEEVGYTF

V: TRBV3-1/TRBV3-2
D: -
size: -
J: TRBJ1-5
DNA: TGTGCCAGCAGCCAAACCCGTGACAGGCCAAATCAGCCCCAGCATTTT
CDR3: CASSQTRDRPNQPQHF

V: TRBV19
D: TRBD1
size: -
J: TRBJ1-2
DNA: TGTGCCAGTACCACACCGGGGACAGGGGGCCTTAGGGGTGGCTACACCTTC
CDR3: CASTTPGTGGLRGGYTF

V: TRBV13
D: TRBD1
size: -
J: TRBJ1-1
DNA: TGTGCCAGCAGCTTAGAACAGGGGGCGCGGGCTTTCTTT
CDR3: CASSLEQGARAFF

V: TRBV7-6
D: -
size: -
J: TRBJ2-1
DNA: TGTGCCAGCAGCTTTTATGCAGGGGCACACAATGAGCAGTTCTTC
CDR3: CASSFYAGAHNEQFF

V: TRBV3-1/TRBV3-2
D: -
size: -
J: TRBJ2-5
DNA: TGTGCCAGCAGCCAAGGTCGGCGGGGCCCAGGGACCCAGTACTTC
CDR3: CASSQGRRGPGTQYF

V: TRBV4-1
D: -
size: once
J: TRBJ1-5
DNA: TGCGCCAGCAGCGTACAAACGGGTGGGTGGCAGCCCCAGCATTTT
CDR3: CASSVQTGGWQPQHF

V: TRBV9
D: TRBD1
size: -
J: TRBJ1-1
DNA: TGTGCCAGCAGCGCTGCATCGGACAGGGACACTGAAGCTTTCTTT
CDR3: CASSAASDRDTEAFF

V: TRBV27
D: -
size: -
J: TRBJ2-5
DNA: TGTGCCAGGTTGATGTCCGGACACCTTCAAGAGACCCAGTACTTC
CDR3: CARLMSGHLQETQYF

V: TRBV7-9
D: TRBD1
size: -
J: TRBJ2-3
DNA: TGTGCCAGCAGCCGCGGACAGGGCTACACAGATACGCAGTATTTT
CDR3: CASSRGQGYTDTQYF

V: TRBV7-2
D: -
size: few
J: TRBJ1-2
DNA: TGTGCCAGCAGCCTCGACAGCCCCTATGGCTACACCTTC
CDR3: CASSLDSPYGYTF

V: TRBV5-1
D: TRBD1
size: -
J: TRBJ1-1
DNA: TGCGCCAGCAGCTCGGGACAGGGGTTAACCACTGAAGCTTTCTTT
CDR3: CASSSGQGLTTEAFF

V: TRBV9
D: TRBD2
size: -
J: TRBJ2-2
DNA: TGTGCCAGCAGCGTAGTTTCAGGACTAGCGGGGGCCGGGGAGCTGTTTTTT
CDR3: CASSVVSGLAGAGELFF

V: TRBV3-1/TRBV3-2
D: TRBD1
size: few
J: TRBJ1-1
DNA: TGTGCCAGCAGCTTCGGACAGGAAAACACTGAAGCTTTCTTT
CDR3: CASSFGQENTEAFF

V: TRBV28
D: TRBD1
size: -
J: TRBJ1-2
DNA: TGTGCCAGCAGCCCAGGGGGTAACTATGGCTACACCTTC
CDR3: CASSPGGNYGYTF

V: TRBV7-6
D: -
size: -
J: TRBJ1-1
DNA: TGTGCCACCGAGGGACTGGTAGAGATGAACACTGAAGCTTTCTTT
CDR3: CATEGLVEMNTEAFF

V: TRBV19
D: TRBD1
size: -
J: TRBJ1-1
DNA: TGTGCCAGTAGCCCGCTGGACAGGAAAGGTGAAGCTTTCTTT
CDR3: CASSPLDRKGEAFF

V: TRBV4-1
D: TRBD1
size: -
J: TRBJ1-6
DNA: TGCGCCAGCAGCCGAACGACAGGGGGAACGAATTCACCCCTCCACTTT
CDR3: CASSRTTGGTNSPLHF

V: TRBV9
D: -
size: -
J: TRBJ2-5
DNA: TGTGCCAGCAGCGTAGTGGCAGTACAAGAGACCCAGTACTTC
CDR3: CASSVVAVQETQYF

V: TRBV15
D: -
size: -
J: TRBJ2-1
DNA: TGTGCCACCAGCAGAGGCGGCGGGGATGAGCAGTTCTTC
CDR3: CATSRGGGDEQFF